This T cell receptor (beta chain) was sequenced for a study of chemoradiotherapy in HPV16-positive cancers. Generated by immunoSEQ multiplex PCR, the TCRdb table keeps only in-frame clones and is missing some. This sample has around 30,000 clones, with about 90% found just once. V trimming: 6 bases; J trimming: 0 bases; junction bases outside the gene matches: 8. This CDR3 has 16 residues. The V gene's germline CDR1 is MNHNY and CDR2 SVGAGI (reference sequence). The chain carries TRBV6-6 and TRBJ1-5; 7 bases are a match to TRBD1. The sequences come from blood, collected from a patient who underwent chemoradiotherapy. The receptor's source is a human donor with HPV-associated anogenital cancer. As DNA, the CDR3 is TGTGCCAGCAGCGGGGACAGACCAAGTAGCAATCAGCCCCAGCATTTT. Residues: CASSGDRPSSNQPQHF.